This section outlines one T cell receptor beta chain sequence together with its context. No treatment had been given to any patient before thyroid surgery. Germline V lookup: CDR1 SGHAT, CDR2 FQDESV (reference sequence). The CDR3 sequence is 17 residues long. The V gene end was trimmed by 5 bases and the J gene end by 3 bases; junction bases not matched to a gene: 12. TCRdb re-analyzed the PCR reads through MiXCR. The data hold over 6,500 clones, with approximately 32% observed a single time. The sample belongs to a study of metastatic and nonmetastatic thyroid tumors. On the study more broadly: Repertoire data that came from the blood and tumor or nodule tissue of malignant and benign thyroid patients were compared.

Sequencing was done on a sample of adjacent normal tissue. V usage is TRBV11-1 and J usage is TRBJ2-2; 7 bases are shared with TRBD2. This receptor was taken from a female donor with papillary thyroid cancer or a benign thyroid nodule (not recorded which). Some clones in this sample may be carry-over from other donors' samples. This CDR3 is CASSPVATGGDTGELFF. In nucleotides, the CDR3 is TGTGCCAGCAGCCCGGTAGCGACGGGAGGTGACACCGGGGAGCTGTTTTTT.